This entry lists 17 T cell receptor beta chains sequenced from one sample in a study of neurological immune-mediated disorders. TCRdb reanalysed the 5' RACE reads using MiXCR and keeps one entry per CDR3 protein. The table includes 75,000 to 85,000 distinct CDR3 sequences, 17% detected once. Sequences were obtained from PBMCs. These receptor sequences come from a woman in her thirties or forties in good health.

This clonotype has at least ten counts. The J gene is TRBJ2-7, the V gene TRBV15; 7 nucleotides line up with TRBD2. The length of the CDR3 is 15 residues. The V segment lost 4 bases and the J segment 1 base; nucleotides outside the gene matches: 7. Germline lookup yields CDR1 LNHNV and CDR2 YYDKDF (reference sequence). The CDR3 loop is CATSTALGGSYEQYF. CDR3 bases: TGTGCCACCAGCACTGCTCTGGGGGGGTCCTACGAGCAGTACTTC.

The chain joins TRBV5-1 to TRBJ1-2; D uncertain. The V gene lost 6 bases and the J gene lost 4 bases, with 16 bases spanning the gap. The CDR3 loop spans 14 amino acids. Germline V lookup: CDR1 SGHRS, CDR2 YFSETQ. CDR3 amino acids: CASNKGFNFYGYTF. The CDR3 DNA is TGCGCCAGCAATAAAGGGTTCAACTTCTATGGCTACACCTTC. Looking up the rest from reference TRBV5-1 and TRBJ1-2 gives the full variable domain: KAGVTQTPRYLIKTRGQQVTLSCSPISGHRSVSWYQQTPGQGLQFLFEYFSETQRNKGNFPGRFSGRQFSNSRSEMNVSTLELGDSALYLCASNKGFNFYGYTFGSGTRLTVV.

The table lists this clonotype with many counts. The V gene is TRBV10-2, the J gene TRBJ2-2; possibly TRBD1 or TRBD2 for D (5 bases each). V lost 5 bases, J lost 5 bases, and 15 bases lay in between. CDR1 and CDR2 (germline): WSHSY, SAAADI. This CDR3 is 15 amino acids long. CDR3 nucleotide sequence: TGCGCCAGCAGTATCCCAGGGAGAGGGACCGGGGAGCTGTTTTTT. Its protein is CASSIPGRGTGELFF.

This clonotype has ten or more counts. The chain recombines TRBV12-3 or TRBV12-4 with TRBJ1-2; D not resolved. The V end lost 5 bases, the J end lost 0 bases, and 10 bases lay between the germline ends. The CDR3 runs 14 residues. The CDR3 DNA is TGTGCCAGCAGTCCAACCCAACCTAACTATGGCTACACCTTC. Translation gives CASSPTQPNYGYTF.

This clonotype was detected many times. Here the CDR3 omits its conserved ending phenylalanine or tryptophan, so a read error is the likely source. The chain links TRBV12-3 or TRBV12-4 to TRBJ2-7; a weak D match, TRBD1 (5 bases). Trimming pared 7 bases from V and 2 bases from J, leaving 18 bases between. CDR3 size: 15 residues. The CDR3 region has the DNA TGTGCCAGCACTCTGGGGTCTGACAGAACCTACGAGCAGTACCTC. Translation gives CASTLGSDRTYEQYL.

This clonotype was seen many times. V gene TRBV20-1 combines with J gene TRBJ1-1; D gene unclear. The V end was cut by 1 base, the J end by 4 bases, with 13 bases between. CDR3 size: 14 residues. Germline V gene sequence: CDR1 DFQATT, CDR2 SNEGSKA (reference sequence). CDR3 amino acids: CSARGPRWSTEAFF. The CDR3 region has the DNA TGCAGTGCTAGAGGGCCTAGGTGGAGCACTGAAGCTTTCTTT.

The sample holds a few counts of this clonotype. The chain uses TRBV2 and TRBJ2-4; 7 nucleotides match TRBD2. After removal of 7 bases from V and 6 bases from J, the junction contained 9 bases not matched to a gene. CDR3 length: 14 residues. Germline CDR1 reads SNHLY; CDR2 reads FYNNEI. The DNA for the CDR3 is TGTGCCAGCATGCGGGAGTCCCAAGGAAACATTCAGTACTTC. Encoded protein: CASMRESQGNIQYF.

V and J are TRBV7-2 and TRBJ1-3; D not certain. The V and J ends lost 6 bases and 0 bases respectively, with 9 bases between them. CDR1 is SGHTA and CDR2 is FQGNSA in the germline V gene. This CDR3 contains 14 residues. The CDR3 nucleotides read TGTGCCAGCAGACTCGGACCCTCTGGAAACACCATATATTTT. The encoded protein is CASRLGPSGNTIYF. Variable domain in full (rest from reference TRBV7-2 and TRBJ1-3): GAGVSQSPSNKVTEKGKDVELRCDPISGHTALYWYRQSLGQGLEFLIYFQGNSAPDKSGLPSDRFSAERTGGSVSTLTIQRTQQEDSAVYLCASRLGPSGNTIYFGEGSWLTVV.

This clonotype was detected many times. This rearrangement joins TRBV10-3 to TRBJ1-4; TRBD1 matches 10 bases. V lost 2 bases, J lost 5 bases, and 2 bases stayed unmatched. Germline V gene sequence: CDR1 ENHRY, CDR2 SYGVKD. CDR3 size: 15 residues. CDR3 in DNA: TGTGCCATCAGTGAGACGGGACAGGGGAATGAAAAACTGTTTTTT. Residues: CAISETGQGNEKLFF.

For this clonotype: At one of its ends the junction is not consistent with the germline gene, which may arise from a read error. V and J are TRBV7-7 and TRBJ1-1; D call uncertain. The germline gives CDR1 SSHAT, CDR2 FNYEAQ (reference sequence). The CDR3 has 12 amino acids. The CDR3 DNA reads as TGTGCTAGCAGCCGGACTAACACTGAAGCTTTCTTT. It specifies CASSRTNTEAFF.

This clonotype was seen repeatedly, ten times or more. V and J are TRBV20-1 and TRBJ1-5; D remains ambiguous. In germline, CDR1 is DFQATT, CDR2 SNEGSKA (reference sequence). The germline V and J ends were trimmed by 6 bases and 4 bases, with 16 bases remaining between them. The CDR3 extends over 14 amino acids. CDR3 sequence: CSAWRGRENQPQHF. As DNA, the CDR3 is TGCAGTGCCTGGCGGGGTAGGGAGAATCAGCCCCAGCATTTT.

This clonotype came up many times. This chain uses TRBV5-1 with TRBJ2-1; D ambiguous. The CDR3 has 15 amino acids. V shed 4 bases and J shed 4 bases, with 15 bases lying between them. Germline lookup yields CDR1 SGHRS and CDR2 YFSETQ. The CDR3 DNA reads as TGCGCCAGCAGCGTCGACACCCGGTCTTACAATGAGCAGTTCTTC. Protein sequence: CASSVDTRSYNEQFF.

This clonotype was recorded a few times. The chain joins TRBV12-3 or TRBV12-4 to TRBJ2-1; D might be TRBD1 (5 bases). V was clipped by 3 bases and J by 3 bases, with 12 bases between them. The CDR3 covers 15 residues. The CDR3 nucleotides read TGTGCCAGCAGTTTGGGCCAGGGTGTCTACAATGAGCAGTTCTTC. Its translation is CASSLGQGVYNEQFF.

The table lists this clonotype with many counts. V gene TRBV6-5 combines with J gene TRBJ1-1; 11 bases align to TRBD1. The CDR3 extends over 16 amino acids. Germline V CDR1 and CDR2: MNHEY, SVGAGI. J lost 5 bases, V lost 5 bases, and 10 bases had no gene match. The CDR3 bases are TGTGCCAGCAGTACCATGGACAGGGGGCGAACGACTGAAGCTTTCTTT. It encodes CASSTMDRGRTTEAFF.

This chain links TRBV21-1 with TRBJ2-2; TRBD1 is taken as the D call from the table, unchecked against the DNA. TRBV21-1 constitutes a pseudogene. This CDR3 spans 16 amino acids. The CDR3 DNA sequence: TGTGCCAGCATCAAATTGGACAGGGCGAACACCGGTGAGCTGTTTTTT. This translates into CASIKLDRANTGELFF.

The J gene is TRBJ2-7, the V gene TRBV18; no clear D gene. CDR3 length: 11 residues. The germline gives CDR1 KGHSH, CDR2 LQKENI. The V and J ends lost 2 bases and 5 bases respectively, with 4 bases between them. The DNA of the CDR3 is TGTGCCAGCTCACCAGGTGACGAGCAGTACTTC. This gives the protein CASSPGDEQYF.

This clonotype was counted many times. This rearrangement joins TRBV5-1 to TRBJ2-1, with D possibly matching TRBD1 (6 bases). This CDR3 region has 15 residues. V lost 2 bases and J lost 5, with 14 bases in between. The germline gives CDR1 SGHRS, CDR2 YFSETQ. CDR3 nucleotide sequence: TGCGCCAGCAGCTTTTCCGGGACATCTAACAATGAGCAGTTCTTC. It yields the protein CASSFSGTSNNEQFF.